This is a list of T cell receptor beta chains from one sample in a study of vaccination effects on CD4 cells after COVID-19. The antigens for these receptors are not known. Assay used: immunoSEQ multiplex PCR; TCRdb lists only in-frame clones, some missing. Of 25,000 to 35,000 clones detected, about 70% appear once; the ten largest clones hold about a tenth. Specimen: CD4+ T cells from PBMCs cultured with HCoV-NL63 spike peptides, collected after COVID-19 vaccination. These receptors were taken from a human donor who received a COVID-19 vaccine. Each CDR3 is given with its conserved first and last residue.

j_gene,v_gene,CDR3aa
TRBJ2-4,TRBV9,CASSVEGQAQIQYF
TRBJ1-2,TRBV7-2,CASSLAAVEGYTF
TRBJ2-2,TRBV2,CASSLQGHRNTGELFF
TRBJ2-2,TRBV2,CASSVALTGELFF
TRBJ2-7,TRBV20-1,CSARVGDEQYF
TRBJ2-7,TRBV6-5,CASSYKGQGMNEQYF
TRBJ2-4,TRBV19,CASSILGQRTLAKNIQYF
TRBJ2-1,TRBV5-1,CASSLGQGLYNEQFF
TRBJ2-3,TRBV5-1,CASSLVGGMLTDTQYF
TRBJ2-7,TRBV25-1,CASSVASQVTYEQYF
TRBJ2-7,TRBV10-3,CAISDRQSLYEQYF
TRBJ1-4,TRBV11-2,CASSPMGQSNEKLFF
TRBJ2-1,TRBV27,CASSRGIGVSSSYNEQFF
TRBJ2-1,TRBV25-1,CASSDSGRAHGEQFF